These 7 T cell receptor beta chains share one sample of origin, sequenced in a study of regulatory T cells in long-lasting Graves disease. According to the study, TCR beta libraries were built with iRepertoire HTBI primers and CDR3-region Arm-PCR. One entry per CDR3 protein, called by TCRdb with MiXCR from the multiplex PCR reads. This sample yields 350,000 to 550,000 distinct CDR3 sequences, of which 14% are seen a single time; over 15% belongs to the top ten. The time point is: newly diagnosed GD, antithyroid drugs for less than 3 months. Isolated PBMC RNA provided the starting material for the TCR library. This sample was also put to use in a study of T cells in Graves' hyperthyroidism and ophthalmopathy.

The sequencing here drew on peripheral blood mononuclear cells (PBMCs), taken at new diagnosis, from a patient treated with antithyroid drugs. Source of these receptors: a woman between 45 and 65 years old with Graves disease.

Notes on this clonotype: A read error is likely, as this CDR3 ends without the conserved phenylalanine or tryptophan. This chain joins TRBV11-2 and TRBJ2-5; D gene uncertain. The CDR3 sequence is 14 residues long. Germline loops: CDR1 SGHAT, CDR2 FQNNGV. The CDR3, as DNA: TGTGCCAGCGGCTTAGGTATCAAGTCAGAGACCCAGTACTTA. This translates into CASGLGIKSETQYL.

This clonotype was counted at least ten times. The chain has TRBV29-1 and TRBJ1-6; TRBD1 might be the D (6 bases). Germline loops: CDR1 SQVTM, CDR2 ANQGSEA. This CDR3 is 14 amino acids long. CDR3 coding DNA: TGCAGTATCGCCGAGGACAGCCATAATTCACCCCTCCACTTT. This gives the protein CSIAEDSHNSPLHF.

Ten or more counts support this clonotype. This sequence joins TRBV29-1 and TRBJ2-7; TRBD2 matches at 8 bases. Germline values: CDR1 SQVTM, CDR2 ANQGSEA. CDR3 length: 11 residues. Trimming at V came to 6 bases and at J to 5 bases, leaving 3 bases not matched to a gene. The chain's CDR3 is CSVGLEDEQYF. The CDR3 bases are TGCAGCGTGGGACTAGAAGACGAGCAGTACTTC.

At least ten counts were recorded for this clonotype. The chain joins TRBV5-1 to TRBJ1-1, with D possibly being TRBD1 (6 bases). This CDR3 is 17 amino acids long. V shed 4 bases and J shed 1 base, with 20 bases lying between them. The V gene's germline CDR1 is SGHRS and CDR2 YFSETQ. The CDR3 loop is CASSQFRGGRGNTEAFF. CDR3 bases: TGCGCCAGCAGCCAATTCCGGGGAGGCAGGGGGAACACTGAAGCTTTCTTT.

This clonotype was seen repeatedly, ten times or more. The CDR3 loop reads CASSSSSVPNEQFF. For the CDR3, the DNA is TGTGCCAGCAGCTCCTCCTCAGTTCCCAATGAGCAGTTCTTC. V gene TRBV11-2 combines with J gene TRBJ2-1; no definite D call. The V end was cut by 4 bases, the J end by 6 bases, with 13 bases between. CDR1 is SGHAT and CDR2 is FQNNGV in the germline V gene. The length of the CDR3 is 14 residues.

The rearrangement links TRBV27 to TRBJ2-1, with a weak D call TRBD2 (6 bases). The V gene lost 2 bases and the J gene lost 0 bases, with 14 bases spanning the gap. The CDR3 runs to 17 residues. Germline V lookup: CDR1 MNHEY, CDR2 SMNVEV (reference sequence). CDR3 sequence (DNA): TGTGCCAGCAGTTTAGAAGAAGCGGGTAGCTCCTACAATGAGCAGTTCTTC. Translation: CASSLEEAGSSYNEQFF.

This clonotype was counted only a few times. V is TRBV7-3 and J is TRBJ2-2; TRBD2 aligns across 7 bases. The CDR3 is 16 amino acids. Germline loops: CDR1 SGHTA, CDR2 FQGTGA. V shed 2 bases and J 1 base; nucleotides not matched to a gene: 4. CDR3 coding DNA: TGTGCCAGCAGCTTATACCAGCGGGGGAACACCGGGGAGCTGTTTTTT. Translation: CASSLYQRGNTGELFF.